The 8 T cell receptor beta chains given below trace back to one sample, sequenced in a study of blood T cell repertoires in COVID-19. Measured with immunoSEQ multiplex PCR; TCRdb has only the in-frame clones, and not every one. Among approximately 210,000 clones listed, roughly nine tenths were seen once. Material for sequencing was PBMCs or T cells enriched from blood (not recorded which). These receptor sequences come from a woman aged 18-35 years who had recovered from COVID-19.

The CDR3 sequence: CSVAVDREAFF. The CDR3 DNA reads TGCAGCGTTGCCGTGGACAGGGAAGCTTTCTTT. This chain joins TRBV29-1 and TRBJ1-1; 7 bases map to TRBD1. The CDR3 covers 11 residues. The ends lost 4 bases at V and 8 bases at J; junction bases unmatched: 4. CDR1 and CDR2 from the germline V gene are SQVTM and ANQGSEA.

The chain's CDR3 is CASSLDRGASDQPQHF. CDR3 coding DNA: TGTGCCAGCAGTTTAGACAGGGGTGCATCCGATCAGCCCCAGCATTTT. This chain links TRBV28 with TRBJ1-5; 8 positions match TRBD1. The length of the CDR3 is 16 residues. The germline gives CDR1 MDHEN, CDR2 SYDVKM. With V trimmed by 2 bases and J by 5 bases, 8 bases remained unmatched.

The chain is built from TRBV29-1 and TRBJ2-6, with a tentative D call TRBD1 (6 bases). Trimming removed 7 bases at V and 0 bases at J, with 13 bases between. The length of the CDR3 is 15 residues. Germline CDR1 reads SQVTM; CDR2 reads ANQGSEA. CDR3 nucleotides: TGCAGCGCCCGGGACACCAACTCTGGGGCCAACGTCCTGACTTTC. It is translated as CSARDTNSGANVLTF.

V usage is TRBV11-1 and J usage is TRBJ2-3; TRBD2 agrees at 7 bases. The CDR3 totals 14 residues. The V and J ends lost 1 base and 5 bases, in that order; junction bases with no gene match: 3. The V gene's germline CDR1 is SGHAT and CDR2 FQDESV (reference sequence). The CDR3 DNA sequence: TGTGCCAGCAGCTTAGGAAGGGAGGGAGATACGCAGTATTTT. Its protein product is CASSLGREGDTQYF.

J is TRBJ2-1 and V is TRBV3-1 (or the pseudogene TRBV3-2); 7 positions agree with TRBD1. The CDR3 runs 15 residues. After removal of 2 bases from V and 3 bases from J, the junction contained 4 bases not matched to a gene. Germline lookup yields CDR1 LGHDT and CDR2 YNNKEL (reference sequence). DNA for the CDR3: TGTGCCAGCAGCCAAACTCGGGACAGCTACAATGAGCAGTTCTTC. Protein: CASSQTRDSYNEQFF.

CDR3 sequence: CASSGGTASYEQYF. The DNA of the CDR3 is TGCGCCAGCAGCGGGGGGACGGCCTCCTACGAGCAGTACTTC. The rearrangement links TRBV5-1 to TRBJ2-7, with D maybe TRBD2 (6 bases). Germline CDR1 and CDR2: SGHRS and YFSETQ. V was shortened by 4 bases and J by 0 bases, with 11 bases between the two germline ends. This CDR3 region has 14 residues.

The V and J genes are TRBV11-2 and TRBJ2-2, with D tentatively TRBD2 (7 bases). Trimming stripped 5 bases from V and 6 bases from J, with 22 bases between. Germline lookup yields CDR1 SGHAT and CDR2 FQNNGV. The CDR3 covers 17 residues. The CDR3 DNA is TGTGCCAGCAGCCCCCCCCGCGGGGGCCCCCGGTCCGGGGAGCTGTTTTTT. It is translated as CASSPPRGGPRSGELFF.

V gene TRBV6-2 or TRBV6-3 combines with J gene TRBJ1-3; tentative D call: TRBD1 (6 bases). This CDR3 has 14 amino acids. V shed 2 bases and J shed 14 bases, with 19 bases lying between them. Per the germline V gene, CDR1 is MNHEY and CDR2 is SVGEGT. CDR3 in amino acids: CASSYPSWTAYLYF. The CDR3 nucleotides read TGTGCCAGCAGTTACCCTAGTTGGACAGCCTACCTATATTTT.